Below, 3 T cell receptor beta chains from the same sample are listed, as sequenced in a study of cytomegalovirus exposure and HLA in healthy donors. Assay used: immunoSEQ multiplex PCR; TCRdb lists only in-frame clones, some missing. The table lists some 250,000 clones, around 90% of them singletons, with roughly 3% in the top ten. The sequenced sample consisted of PBMCs. The receptors stem from a woman aged 25 to 39 in good health and CMV-seronegative.

V and J are TRBV9 and TRBJ2-2, with unresolved D. The V and J ends lost 0 bases and 0 bases respectively, with 6 bases between them. CDR1 and CDR2 from the germline V gene are SGDLS and YYNGEE. This CDR3 contains 15 residues. The CDR3 protein is CASSVDSPNTGELFF. The CDR3 DNA follows: TGTGCCAGCAGCGTAGACAGCCCGAACACCGGGGAGCTGTTTTTT.

This clone was seen a few times. The rearrangement uses TRBV7-8 and TRBJ1-5; D gene uncertain. Trimming cost V 5 bases and J 7 bases, with 9 bases left between them. Per the germline V gene, CDR1 is SGHVS and CDR2 is FQNEAQ. The CDR3 loop spans 12 amino acids. CDR3 region: CASSHILQPQHF. The CDR3 DNA reads as TGTGCCAGCAGCCACATCTTACAGCCCCAGCATTTT.

The rearrangement links TRBV5-8 to TRBJ2-1; D remains ambiguous. Germline V gives CDR1 SGHTS, CDR2 YDEGEE. CDR3 size: 15 residues. V was trimmed by 5 bases and J by 3 bases, leaving 15 bases between them. The CDR3 bases are TGTGCCAGCAGTGTGGGTAGGGTTAGCTACAATGAGCAGTTCTTC. It yields the protein CASSVGRVSYNEQFF.